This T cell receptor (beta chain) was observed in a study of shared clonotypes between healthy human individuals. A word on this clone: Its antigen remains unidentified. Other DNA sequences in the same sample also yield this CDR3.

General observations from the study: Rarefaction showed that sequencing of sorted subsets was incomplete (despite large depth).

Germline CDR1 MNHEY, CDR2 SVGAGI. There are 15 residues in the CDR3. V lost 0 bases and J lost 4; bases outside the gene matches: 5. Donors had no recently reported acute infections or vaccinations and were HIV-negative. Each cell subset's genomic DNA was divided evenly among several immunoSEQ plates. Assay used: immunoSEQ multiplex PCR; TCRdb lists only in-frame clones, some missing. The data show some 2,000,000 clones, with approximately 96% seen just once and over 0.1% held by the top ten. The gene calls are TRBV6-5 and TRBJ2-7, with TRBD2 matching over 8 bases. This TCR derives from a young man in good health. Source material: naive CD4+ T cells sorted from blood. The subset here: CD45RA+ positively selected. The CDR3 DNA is TGTGCCAGCAGTTACTCCGGGACTAGTGAATACGAGCAGTACTTC. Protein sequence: CASSYSGTSEYEQYF.